The 26 T cell receptor beta chains below come from one sample, sequenced in a study of OX40 agonist ivuxolimab in advanced cancers. The protocol was immunoSEQ multiplex PCR, while the TCRdb copy is restricted to in-frame clones and leaves out a portion. Altogether 60,000 or so clones are present, 84% being singletons, with the ten largest covering over 2%. Material: CD4+ or CD8+ T cells sorted from blood, obtained in a trial of the OX40 agonist ivuxolimab. The receptors here all came from an adult with an advanced solid tumor such as melanoma, head and neck, liver or kidney cancer.

CDR3 in amino acids: CASRVGTLNTGELFF. The CDR3 bases are TGTGCCAGTCGGGTAGGGACTTTAAACACCGGGGAGCTGTTTTTT. The chain recombines TRBV5-4 with TRBJ2-2, with D tentatively TRBD2 (6 bases). Trimming cost V 8 bases and J 2 bases, with 16 bases left between them. CDR3 length equals 15 residues. Germline V gene data show CDR1 as SGHNT and CDR2 as YYREEE (reference sequence). Variable domain in full (rest from reference TRBV5-4 and TRBJ2-2): ETGVTQSPTHLIKTRGQQVTLRCSSQSGHNTVSWYQQALGQGPQFIFQYYREEENGRGNFPPRFSGLQFPNYSSELNVNALELDDSALYLCASRVGTLNTGELFFGEGSRLTVL.

The rearrangement links TRBV18 to TRBJ1-3; the D gene is possibly TRBD1 (5 bases). The CDR3 is 14 amino acids. With 3 bases removed from V and 4 bases from J, the gap between germline ends came to 10 bases. Looked up from germline, CDR1 is KGHSH and CDR2 is LQKENI. The chain's CDR3 is CASSPQTEGNTIYF. CDR3 nucleotide sequence: TGTGCCAGCTCACCCCAGACAGAAGGAAACACCATATATTTT. The full variable domain, completed using reference TRBV18 and TRBJ1-3, is NAGVMQNPRHLVRRRGQEARLRCSPMKGHSHVYWYRQLPEEGLKFMVYLQKENIIDESGMPKERFSAEFPKEGPSILRIQQVVRGDSAAYFCASSPQTEGNTIYFGEGSWLTVV.

V gene TRBV7-8 combines with J gene TRBJ1-1; D not certain. The germline CDR1 and CDR2 sequences are SGHVS and FQNEAQ. V shed 5 bases and J shed 1 base, with 11 bases lying between them. The CDR3 runs to 14 residues. This chain's CDR3 is CASSHRAPNTEAFF. The CDR3, as DNA: TGTGCCAGCAGCCATAGAGCTCCGAACACTGAAGCTTTCTTT.

This clone was counted ten times or more. The V and J genes are TRBV5-1 and TRBJ1-1, with TRBD1 as a possible D gene (5 bases). V shed 3 bases and J shed 4 bases, with 13 bases lying between them. Germline V gene sequence: CDR1 SGHRS, CDR2 YFSETQ. CDR3 length equals 14 residues. CDR3 in amino acids: CASSSVDSSTEAFF. CDR3 in DNA: TGCGCCAGCAGCTCCGTTGACAGTAGCACTGAAGCTTTCTTT.

There are a few counts of this clone. This chain connects TRBV28 to TRBJ2-7, with D tentatively TRBD2 (6 bases). The CDR3 extends over 14 amino acids. CDR1 and CDR2 from the germline V gene are MDHEN and SYDVKM. The V end lost 5 bases, the J end lost 4 bases, and 15 bases lay between the germline ends. The CDR3: CASSRHAGLYEQYF. The CDR3 coding sequence is TGTGCCAGCAGTAGGCACGCGGGGCTTTACGAGCAGTACTTC. The whole variable domain, filled in from reference TRBV28 and TRBJ2-7, reads DVKVTQSSRYLVKRTGEKVFLECVQDMDHENMFWYRQDPGLGLRLIYFSYDVKMKEKGDIPEGYSVSREKKERFSLILESASTNQTSMYLCASSRHAGLYEQYFGPGTRLTVT.

This chain links TRBV28 with TRBJ2-5; D might be TRBD1 (6 bases). Per the germline V gene, CDR1 is MDHEN and CDR2 is SYDVKM. The V end was cut by 7 bases, the J end by 2 bases, with 14 bases between. This CDR3 contains 14 residues. As DNA, the CDR3 is TGTGCCAGCATGGCCGGGCAGGGGCAAGAGACCCAGTACTTC. It codes for CASMAGQGQETQYF.

This clone occurred a few times. V gene TRBV30 combines with J gene TRBJ2-3, with D perhaps TRBD1 (6 bases). The CDR3 contains 15 residues. V lost 0 bases and J lost 7, with 17 bases in between. Germline assignment: CDR1 GTSNPN and CDR2 SVGIG (reference sequence). This chain's CDR3 is CAWSVQGRLQNTQYF. CDR3 nucleotide sequence: TGTGCCTGGAGTGTTCAGGGGAGACTCCAAAATACGCAGTATTTT.

The J gene is TRBJ2-2, the V gene TRBV29-1, with 8 nucleotides matching TRBD1. The CDR3 sequence is 14 residues long. CDR1 SQVTM and CDR2 ANQGSEA come from the germline V gene. The trim removed 6 bases at V and 3 bases at J, leaving 6 bases unmatched. CDR3 sequence (DNA): TGCAGCGTGGCCAGGGGGCGAGACACCGGGGAGCTGTTTTTT. The encoded protein is CSVARGRDTGELFF.

The rearrangement links TRBV19 to TRBJ1-2; 7 bases align to TRBD1. V lost 4 bases and J lost 6; bases outside the gene matches: 5. The CDR3 extends over 13 amino acids. Germline V lookup: CDR1 LNHDA, CDR2 SQIVND (reference sequence). Here the CDR3 reads CASSSGTDNGYTF. The DNA of the CDR3 is TGTGCCAGTAGTAGCGGGACAGATAATGGCTACACCTTC. Variable domain in full (rest from reference TRBV19 and TRBJ1-2): DGGITQSPKYLFRKEGQNVTLSCEQNLNHDAMYWYRQDPGQGLRLIYYSQIVNDFQKGDIAEGYSVSREKKESFPLTVTSAQKNPTAFYLCASSSGTDNGYTFGSGTRLTVV.

The V gene is TRBV4-2, the J gene TRBJ2-1; D is possibly TRBD1 (6 bases). V lost 5 bases and J 0 bases, leaving 14 bases between the germline ends. This CDR3 has 16 amino acids. Germline V lookup: CDR1 LGHNA, CDR2 YNFKEQ. The CDR3 nucleotides are TGTGCCAGCAGCTCCCGAGTGGGGGCCTCCTACAATGAGCAGTTCTTC. Translating gives CASSSRVGASYNEQFF.

This clone was seen only once. This chain links TRBV6-6 with TRBJ1-5; D might be TRBD1 (5 bases). The V end lost 2 bases, the J end lost 7 bases, and 12 bases lay between the germline ends. Germline loops: CDR1 MNHNY, CDR2 SVGAGI (reference sequence). CDR3 size: 14 residues. DNA of the CDR3: TGTGCCAGCAGTTACCCGTGGGGCGGGCAGCCCCAGCATTTT. Translation: CASSYPWGGQPQHF.

V is TRBV10-3 and J is TRBJ2-3; 7 bases agree with TRBD1. CDR3 length: 14 amino acids. In germline, CDR1 is ENHRY, CDR2 SYGVKD. Germline trimming cut 4 bases from V and 2 bases from J; bases unmatched to any gene: 3. CDR3 DNA: TGTGCCATCAGTGGGGGACAGACCACAGATACGCAGTATTTT. This gives the protein CAISGGQTTDTQYF.

The chain recombines TRBV27 with TRBJ2-6; D perhaps matches TRBD1 (6 bases). The CDR3 is made up of 19 amino acids. V was clipped by 6 bases and J by 0 bases, with 21 bases between them. Germline CDR1 and CDR2: MNHEY and SMNVEV (reference sequence). CDR3 nucleotide sequence: TGTGCCAGCAGCCGACGGCCGGGACATACGTACTCTGGGGCCAACGTCCTGACTTTC. Amino acids: CASSRRPGHTYSGANVLTF. The complete variable domain, with remaining parts taken from reference TRBV27 and TRBJ2-6, reads EAQVTQNPRYLITVTGKKLTVTCSQNMNHEYMSWYRQDPGLGLRQIYYSMNVEVTDKGDVPEGYKVSRKEKRNFPLILESPSPNQTSLYFCASSRRPGHTYSGANVLTFGAGSRLTVL.

The chain's CDR3 is CASSFRDRGNSPLHF. DNA of the CDR3: TGTGCCAGCAGTTTCCGGGACAGGGGTAATTCACCCCTCCACTTT. The chain has TRBV28 and TRBJ1-6; 10 nucleotides match TRBD1. Per the germline V gene, CDR1 is MDHEN and CDR2 is SYDVKM. V lost 3 bases, J lost 6 bases, and 2 bases stayed unmatched. This CDR3 has 15 amino acids.

The rearrangement links TRBV5-1 to TRBJ2-1; the D gene is possibly TRBD1 (6 bases). Germline loops: CDR1 SGHRS, CDR2 YFSETQ. Trimming left V 0 bases short and J 8 bases short, with 12 bases between. This CDR3 contains 14 residues. CDR3 protein: CASSLAQGWDEQFF. In DNA, the CDR3 is TGCGCCAGCAGCTTGGCCCAGGGGTGGGATGAGCAGTTCTTC.

To note about this clone: Other nucleotide sequences in the sample specify the same CDR3. This chain links TRBV28 with TRBJ1-5; D gene uncertain. CDR3 length equals 12 residues. V lost 2 bases to trimming and J lost 7 bases, with 6 bases between them. In germline, CDR1 is MDHEN, CDR2 SYDVKM. The DNA of the CDR3 is TGTGCCAGCAGTTTAGGAGGGCAGCCCCAGCATTTT. This codes for CASSLGGQPQHF.

This clone has a handful of counts. V usage is TRBV6-5 and J usage is TRBJ2-6, with a tentative D call TRBD2 (5 bases). This CDR3 has 13 amino acids. Trimming cost V 7 bases and J 4 bases, with 8 bases left between them. Germline assignment: CDR1 MNHEY and CDR2 SVGAGI. CDR3 loop: CASTRGGANVLTF. CDR3 in DNA: TGTGCCAGCACCAGAGGGGGGGCCAACGTCCTGACTTTC.

The sample holds one count of this clone. The chain couples TRBV5-1 to TRBJ2-7; TRBD1 or TRBD2 may be the D gene (5 bases each). The CDR3 totals 13 residues. Germline CDR1 reads SGHRS; CDR2 reads YFSETQ. V gave up 4 bases and J gave up 3 bases, with 11 bases separating them. This CDR3 reads CASSGGQGYEQYF. As DNA, the CDR3 is TGCGCCAGCAGCGGCGGGCAGGGCTACGAGCAGTACTTC.

The chain employs TRBV4-1 and TRBJ1-3, with D possibly being TRBD1 (6 bases). Germline CDR1 is MGHRA and CDR2 is YSYEKL. The CDR3 is 17 amino acids. V lost 3 bases and J lost 2, with 17 bases in between. CDR3 region: CASSHRPGVSPGNTIYF. CDR3 coding DNA: TGCGCCAGCAGCCATCGCCCAGGGGTTAGCCCTGGAAACACCATATATTTT.

The V gene is TRBV2, the J gene TRBJ1-1; D remains ambiguous. Trimming stripped 1 base from V and 10 bases from J, with 13 bases between. The CDR3 length is 13 residues. CDR1 and CDR2 (germline): SNHLY, FYNNEI. CDR3 in amino acids: CASSEEADGSAFF. The CDR3 coding sequence is TGTGCCAGCAGTGAAGAAGCCGACGGCTCAGCTTTCTTT. Supplemented by reference TRBV2 and TRBJ1-1, the full variable domain reads EPEVTQTPSHQVTQMGQEVILRCVPISNHLYFYWYRQILGQKVEFLVSFYNNEISEKSEIFDDQFSVERPDGSNFTLKIRSTKLEDSAMYFCASSEEADGSAFFGQGTRLTVV.

The chain recombines TRBV30 with TRBJ1-6, with 8 bases matching TRBD1. This CDR3 is 14 amino acids long. After removal of 6 bases from V and 8 bases from J, the junction contained 9 bases not matched to a gene. Germline V gene sequence: CDR1 GTSNPN, CDR2 SVGIG (reference sequence). The CDR3 coding sequence is TGTGCCTGCCTGGACAGGGAGTGGGATTCACCCCTCCACTTT. As protein: CACLDREWDSPLHF.

V gene TRBV9 combines with J gene TRBJ1-4; D gene uncertain. Germline values: CDR1 SGDLS, CDR2 YYNGEE. Trimming cost V 0 bases and J 5 bases, with 8 bases left between them. The CDR3 covers 14 residues. In nucleotides, the CDR3 is TGTGCCAGCAGCGTAGGCCTGGGGAATGAAAAACTGTTTTTT. It is translated as CASSVGLGNEKLFF.

V and J are TRBV5-1 and TRBJ2-3; D possibly corresponds to TRBD2 (5 bases). Per germline, CDR1 SGHRS and CDR2 YFSETQ. CDR3 length equals 15 residues. The V gene lost 0 bases and the J gene lost 5 bases, with 13 bases spanning the gap. The DNA of the CDR3 is TGCGCCAGCAGCTTGGCCCATCGGGCGGGAGATACGCAGTATTTT. Protein: CASSLAHRAGDTQYF.

The chain couples TRBV20-1 to TRBJ2-1; no clear D. Germline CDR1 is DFQATT and CDR2 is SNEGSKA (reference sequence). The V end was cut by 1 base, the J end by 10 bases, with 8 bases between. The CDR3 is 11 amino acids. This chain's CDR3 is CSARVTGEQFF. CDR3 DNA sequence: TGCAGTGCTAGAGTGACCGGAGAGCAGTTCTTC.

This clone was observed a handful of times. The rearrangement joins TRBV18 to TRBJ1-6; D is undetermined. Deletions cut 5 bases from V and 8 bases from J, with 10 bases between. Germline CDR1 KGHSH, CDR2 LQKENI. The length of the CDR3 is 13 residues. CDR3 bases: TGTGCCAGCTCATCTAGGACGGATTCACCCCTCCACTTT. It translates to CASSSRTDSPLHF.

The chain couples TRBV30 to TRBJ1-1; D is ambiguous. This CDR3 region has 13 residues. The ends were cut back, 4 bases at V and 0 bases at J, with 9 bases in the middle. CDR1 is GTSNPN and CDR2 is SVGIG in the germline V gene (reference sequence). CDR3: CAWTVGLNTEAFF. CDR3 DNA sequence: TGTGCCTGGACGGTAGGCCTGAACACTGAAGCTTTCTTT.